What follows is one TCR beta chain and its context. These data originate in a study of blood T cell repertoires in COVID-19. Produced via immunoSEQ multiplex PCR; TCRdb's table is partial and in-frame only. The sample lists under 200,000 clones, approximately 88% occurring once. The germline V gene has CDR1 SGHNT and CDR2 YYREEE (reference sequence). V shed 3 bases and J shed 8 bases, with 26 bases lying between them. This CDR3 is built from 17 residues. This receptor was obtained from a woman in her sixties or seventies who had recovered from COVID-19. The V and J genes are TRBV5-4 and TRBJ1-2; possible D gene TRBD1, 6 bases. Sequenced material: peripheral blood. The CDR3 is CASSWGPAAREGSGYTF. The CDR3 DNA is TGTGCCAGCAGCTGGGGGCCGGCCGCCAGGGAAGGTTCGGGCTACACCTTC.